This T cell receptor (beta chain) was captured by sequencing in a study of blood T cell repertoires in COVID-19. Across the whole study: COVID-19 samples collected from the United States, Italy and Spain covered acute and convalescent phases. T cells, B-cell-depleted T cells, or PBMCs provided the cDNA or gDNA that served as material.

The study drew participants aged about 18 to 90 years from 24 US areas. This clone was observed a handful of times. Authors' analysis steps: Amplification of reference gene primers provided the estimated nucleated cell counts. TCRdb keeps only in-frame clones here, not all; method: immunoSEQ multiplex PCR. Clone size and the V and J calls come from that table; the DNA yielded D and trimming. Of approximately 210,000 clones in the sample, around 86% were seen once. The CDR3 extends over 19 amino acids. Germline CDR1 SGDLS, CDR2 YYNGEE. The trim removed 0 bases at V and 5 bases at J, leaving 14 bases unmatched.

The chain couples TRBV9 to TRBJ1-4; 9 bases are shared with TRBD1. The sequence came from a woman aged 50 to 65 with acute COVID-19. What was sequenced was PBMCs or T cells enriched from blood (not recorded which). The CDR3 DNA reads TGTGCCAGCAGCGTAGGATCATTCCCGGGACAGGGCCTAAATGAAAAACTGTTTTTT. As protein: CASSVGSFPGQGLNEKLFF.